This passage covers 32 T cell receptor beta chains from one sample sequenced in a study of blood T cell repertoires in COVID-19. The assay was immunoSEQ multiplex PCR, and TCRdb's table has in-frame clones only and misses some. Seen here are around 220,000 clones, approximately 80% observed once, and the top ten hold roughly a tenth. Sequenced input: peripheral blood. The receptors derive from a woman older than 75 with acute or convalescent COVID-19.

V usage is TRBV7-9 and J usage is TRBJ1-6; 7 bases are a match to TRBD1. Germline V gives CDR1 SEHNR, CDR2 FQNEAQ (reference sequence). The CDR3 covers 19 residues. V was clipped by 1 base and J by 2 bases; unmatched bases: 11. The CDR3 protein is CASSLDDRDPGTYNSPLHF. The CDR3 DNA is TGTGCCAGCAGCTTAGACGACAGGGACCCTGGCACCTATAATTCACCCCTCCACTTT.

This chain connects TRBV7-9 to TRBJ2-1, with 10 nucleotides matching TRBD1. The CDR3 length is 15 residues. Germline values: CDR1 SEHNR, CDR2 FQNEAQ (reference sequence). Unmatched junction bases numbered 4, after V lost 5 bases and J lost 3 bases. This CDR3 is CASSERTGGYNEQFF. For the CDR3, the DNA is TGTGCCAGCAGCGAGAGGACAGGGGGCTACAATGAGCAGTTCTTC.

The chain couples TRBV18 to TRBJ2-2; D is possibly TRBD2 (5 bases). Germline assignment: CDR1 KGHSH and CDR2 LQKENI. With 0 bases removed from V and 0 bases from J, the gap between germline ends came to 8 bases. CDR3 length: 16 amino acids. This CDR3 is CASSPPQRPNTGELFF. CDR3 nucleotides: TGTGCCAGCTCACCACCGCAGCGGCCGAACACCGGGGAGCTGTTTTTT. Variable domain in full (rest from reference TRBV18 and TRBJ2-2): NAGVMQNPRHLVRRRGQEARLRCSPMKGHSHVYWYRQLPEEGLKFMVYLQKENIIDESGMPKERFSAEFPKEGPSILRIQQVVRGDSAAYFCASSPPQRPNTGELFFGEGSRLTVL.

This chain joins TRBV6-2 or TRBV6-3 and TRBJ2-2; 11 bases match TRBD1. Trimming removed 4 bases from V and 2 bases from J; junction bases left unmatched: 3. Germline V lookup: CDR1 MNHEY, CDR2 SVGEGT. The CDR3 length is 16 residues. Written as DNA, the CDR3 is TGTGCCAGCAGTTGGACAGGGGGCATAAACACCGGGGAGCTGTTTTTT. This encodes CASSWTGGINTGELFF.

In its sample, this clone was seen once. The chain carries TRBV7-3 and TRBJ2-7, with 13 bases fitting TRBD2. CDR1 is SGHTA, CDR2 FQGTGA, per germline. V shed 2 bases, J shed 8 bases, and the junction held 9 bases outside the gene matches. This CDR3 comprises 16 residues. This chain's CDR3 is CASSLSGTSGESKQYF. The CDR3, as DNA: TGTGCCAGCAGCTTATCCGGGACTAGCGGGGAGTCGAAGCAGTACTTC.

This chain links TRBV11-1 with TRBJ1-2; D perhaps matches TRBD1 (6 bases). The CDR3 has 13 amino acids. Germline CDR1 SGHAT, CDR2 FQDESV (reference sequence). The germline V and J ends were trimmed by 5 bases and 3 bases, with 10 bases remaining between them. The CDR3, as DNA: TGTGCCAGCAGCCCGGACAGATACTATGGCTACACCTTC. This translates into CASSPDRYYGYTF. Drawing the rest from reference TRBV11-1 and TRBJ1-2, the complete variable domain is EAEVAQSPRYKITEKSQAVAFWCDPISGHATLYWYRQILGQGPELLVQFQDESVVDDSQLPKDRFSAERLKGVDSTLKIQPAELGDSAMYLCASSPDRYYGYTFGSGTRLTVV.

This clone has only a few counts. The chain joins TRBV19 to TRBJ2-1; TRBD2 matches 7 bases. CDR3 length: 16 residues. The germline CDR1 and CDR2 sequences are LNHDA and SQIVND (reference sequence). The J segment lost 7 bases and the V segment lost 11 bases, leaving 20 bases of the junction unmatched. CDR3 DNA: TGTGCCTCAAAGGATCCGGGTCTAGCGGCGAATAATGAGCAGTTCTTC. Translation: CASKDPGLAANNEQFF. Complete variable domain (other parts from reference TRBV19 and TRBJ2-1): DGGITQSPKYLFRKEGQNVTLSCEQNLNHDAMYWYRQDPGQGLRLIYYSQIVNDFQKGDIAEGYSVSREKKESFPLTVTSAQKNPTAFYLCASKDPGLAANNEQFFGPGTRLTVL.

The genes are TRBV5-1 and TRBJ2-7; 9 bases align to TRBD1. J lost 0 bases, V lost 4 bases, and 5 bases had no gene match. From germline, CDR1 is SGHRS and CDR2 YFSETQ. The CDR3 sequence is 15 residues long. CDR3 nucleotide sequence: TGCGCCAGCAGCATGGGACAGGGCCTCTCCTACGAGCAGTACTTC. The encoded protein is CASSMGQGLSYEQYF. The complete variable domain, with remaining parts taken from reference TRBV5-1 and TRBJ2-7, reads KAGVTQTPRYLIKTRGQQVTLSCSPISGHRSVSWYQQTPGQGLQFLFEYFSETQRNKGNFPGRFSGRQFSNSRSEMNVSTLELGDSALYLCASSMGQGLSYEQYFGPGTRLTVT.

The sample holds one count of this clone. This chain uses TRBV7-2 with TRBJ2-3, with 12 bases fitting TRBD2. J was trimmed by 2 bases and V by 1 base; bases with no gene match: 4. Germline V CDR1 and CDR2: SGHTA, FQGNSA. The CDR3 has 17 amino acids. The CDR3 region is CASSLVPSGGVTDTQYF. The DNA of the CDR3 is TGTGCCAGCAGCTTAGTACCTAGCGGGGGGGTCACAGATACGCAGTATTTT.

The chain uses TRBV5-1 and TRBJ1-1; the match to TRBD1 covers 7 bases. V gave up 5 bases and J gave up 4 bases; unmatched junction bases: 5. CDR1 and CDR2 from the germline V gene are SGHRS and YFSETQ. This CDR3 has 13 amino acids. CDR3 sequence reads: CASRTQGGTEAFF. CDR3 in DNA: TGCGCCAGCAGAACCCAGGGGGGCACTGAAGCTTTCTTT.

V and J are TRBV15 and TRBJ2-3; the match to TRBD2 covers 12 bases. V was clipped by 4 bases and J by 0 bases; unmatched bases: 2. The CDR3 covers 16 residues. The germline V gene has CDR1 LNHNV and CDR2 YYDKDF (reference sequence). Here the CDR3 DNA reads TGTGCCACCAGCAAAGGGACTAGCGGGAGCACAGATACGCAGTATTTT. It specifies CATSKGTSGSTDTQYF. Together with reference TRBV15 and TRBJ2-3, the CDR3 gives the full variable domain: DAMVIQNPRYQVTQFGKPVTLSCSQTLNHNVMYWYQQKSSQAPKLLFHYYDKDFNNEADTPDNFQSRRPNTSFCFLDIRSPGLGDTAMYLCATSKGTSGSTDTQYFGPGTRLTVL.

This clone was seen a handful of times. The V gene is TRBV6-5, the J gene TRBJ2-1; no clear D. Per the germline V gene, CDR1 is MNHEY and CDR2 is SVGAGI. The V end lost 2 bases, the J end lost 6 bases, and 11 bases lay between the germline ends. The CDR3 is 14 residues long. CDR3 loop: CASSYARSLNEQFF. The CDR3 DNA sequence: TGTGCCAGCAGTTACGCCCGGTCCCTCAATGAGCAGTTCTTC.

The table lists this clone with a few counts. The gene calls are TRBV5-1 and TRBJ2-3, with 7 bases lining up with TRBD2. J was trimmed by 4 bases and V by 4 bases; bases with no gene match: 3. The CDR3 spans 13 residues. The germline V gene encodes CDR1 SGHRS and CDR2 YFSETQ. CDR3 amino acids: CASSGGSSDTQYF. As DNA, the CDR3 is TGCGCCAGCAGCGGCGGGAGTTCAGATACGCAGTATTTT.

The chain is built from TRBV5-1 and TRBJ1-1, with unresolved D. The V gene's germline CDR1 is SGHRS and CDR2 YFSETQ. Trimming took off 2 bases at V and 0 bases at J, with 8 bases between the two ends. This CDR3 has 14 residues. CDR3 nucleotides: TGCGCCAGCAGCTTACCTACAGTGAACACTGAAGCTTTCTTT. Translating gives CASSLPTVNTEAFF.

This chain links TRBV6-5 with TRBJ1-6, with D tentatively TRBD1 (5 bases). The CDR3 length is 13 residues. Germline CDR1 MNHEY, CDR2 SVGAGI. The V gene lost 5 bases and the J gene lost 11 bases, with 13 bases spanning the gap. This chain's CDR3 is CASSRDRGPPLHF. In DNA, the CDR3 is TGTGCCAGCAGTAGAGACAGAGGCCCACCCCTCCACTTT.

The chain employs TRBV2 and TRBJ2-3, with 7 positions matching TRBD1. CDR3 length: 17 amino acids. V shed 4 bases, J shed 1 base, and the junction held 11 bases outside the gene matches. Germline V gives CDR1 SNHLY, CDR2 FYNNEI. CDR3 residues: CASSVWKGALGTDTQYF. Here the CDR3 DNA reads TGTGCCAGCAGTGTGTGGAAGGGGGCGCTAGGCACAGATACGCAGTATTTT.

There are a few counts of this clone. The chain is built from TRBV30 and TRBJ1-4; D is perhaps TRBD1 (6 bases). In germline, CDR1 is GTSNPN, CDR2 SVGIG (reference sequence). This CDR3 spans 12 amino acids. The V end lost 2 bases, the J end lost 7 bases, and 8 bases lay between the germline ends. CDR3 nucleotides: TGTGCCTGGAGTCCAGGGGCTGAAAAACTGTTTTTT. This sequence encodes CAWSPGAEKLFF. Using reference TRBV30 and TRBJ1-4 for the parts outside the CDR3, the full variable domain is SQTIHQWPATLVQPVGSPLSLECTVEGTSNPNLYWYRQAAGRGLQLLFYSVGIGQISSEVPQNLSASRPQDRQFILSSKKLLLSDSGFYLCAWSPGAEKLFFGSGTQLSVL.

The chain has TRBV4-1 and TRBJ2-3; 10 bases line up with TRBD1. The CDR3 is made up of 15 amino acids. V gave up 7 bases and J gave up 3 bases; unmatched junction bases: 7. In germline, CDR1 is MGHRA, CDR2 YSYEKL. The CDR3 nucleotides are TGCGCCAGCACCAGGACAGGGGGAGGGACAGATACGCAGTATTTT. As protein: CASTRTGGGTDTQYF.

The V gene is TRBV5-5, the J gene TRBJ1-5, with no clear D. V was pared by 3 bases and J by 5 bases, with 12 bases between. The germline V gene has CDR1 SGHKS and CDR2 YYEKEE (reference sequence). The CDR3 loop spans 14 amino acids. Here the CDR3 reads CASSSGRRDQPQHF. CDR3 nucleotides: TGTGCCAGCAGCTCTGGGCGGAGGGATCAGCCCCAGCATTTT.

The chain links TRBV6-2 or TRBV6-3 to TRBJ2-5, with TRBD1 identical over 7 bases. Germline V gene sequence: CDR1 MNHEY, CDR2 SVGEGT. V trimming: 5 bases; J trimming: 1 base; junction bases outside the gene matches: 7. The CDR3 runs to 15 residues. CDR3 protein: CASSTGTAVQETQYF. The CDR3 DNA is TGTGCCAGCAGTACCGGGACAGCGGTCCAAGAGACCCAGTACTTC.

V gene TRBV6-6 combines with J gene TRBJ2-7; TRBD1 might be the D (7 bases). The CDR3 sequence is 14 residues long. Per the germline V gene, CDR1 is MNHNY and CDR2 is SVGAGI (reference sequence). Trimming stripped 6 bases from V and 5 bases from J, with 17 bases between. The CDR3 spells CASSRDREADEQYF. The CDR3 nucleotides are TGTGCCAGCAGCCGCGACAGGGAGGCTGACGAGCAGTACTTC.

This clone was seen a few times. This chain's CDR3 is CAIREGQISYEQYF. In DNA, the CDR3 is TGTGCCATCAGGGAGGGACAAATCTCCTACGAGCAGTACTTC. J is TRBJ2-7 and V is TRBV10-3; D may correspond to TRBD1 or TRBD2 (6 bases each). Trimming stripped 6 bases from V and 0 bases from J, with 12 bases between. The CDR3 extends over 14 amino acids. Germline CDR1 reads ENHRY; CDR2 reads SYGVKD.

CDR3 sequence: CASSYPSGRPHNEQFF. In DNA, the CDR3 is TGTGCCAGCAGCTACCCCTCGGGGAGACCGCACAATGAGCAGTTCTTC. The V and J genes are TRBV28 and TRBJ2-1; D is possibly TRBD2 (5 bases). The CDR3 is made up of 16 amino acids. Germline V gives CDR1 MDHEN, CDR2 SYDVKM. With 6 bases removed from V and 5 bases from J, the gap between germline ends came to 20 bases.

The chain uses TRBV7-9 and TRBJ2-1; 10 nucleotides match TRBD2. J gave up 3 bases and V 1 base, and 12 bases lay outside the gene matches. CDR1 and CDR2 from the germline V gene are SEHNR and FQNEAQ (reference sequence). There are 19 residues in the CDR3. The CDR3 sequence: CASSLVSASGGRHYNEQFF. The CDR3 DNA is TGTGCCAGCAGCTTAGTCTCGGCTAGCGGGGGCCGCCACTACAATGAGCAGTTCTTC. Complete variable domain (other parts from reference TRBV7-9 and TRBJ2-1): DTGVSQNPRHKITKRGQNVTFRCDPISEHNRLYWYRQTLGQGPEFLTYFQNEAQLEKSRLLSDRFSAERPKGSFSTLEIQRTEQGDSAMYLCASSLVSASGGRHYNEQFFGPGTRLTVL.

The rearrangement uses TRBV30 and TRBJ2-1; TRBD2 is a possible D gene (6 bases). Trimming pared 5 bases from V and 6 bases from J, leaving 14 bases between. In germline, CDR1 is GTSNPN, CDR2 SVGIG (reference sequence). CDR3 length: 13 residues. CDR3 in DNA: TGTGCCTGGTCCCCGGGACTTGTCAATGAGCAGTTCTTC. Translating gives CAWSPGLVNEQFF.

The V call is TRBV24-1, the J call TRBJ2-1, with 10 bases identical to TRBD2. The germline gives CDR1 KGHDR, CDR2 SFDVKD. There are 15 residues in the CDR3. V lost 10 bases and J lost 0; bases outside the gene matches: 5. The CDR3 region has the DNA TGTGCCACAACTAGCGGGGTGAGCTCCTACAATGAGCAGTTCTTC. This sequence encodes CATTSGVSSYNEQFF.

The V call is TRBV5-8, the J call TRBJ2-5, with 7 bases lining up with TRBD2. The CDR3 contains 17 residues. The V and J ends lost 0 bases and 5 bases, in that order; junction bases with no gene match: 13. Germline V lookup: CDR1 SGHTS, CDR2 YDEGEE. CDR3 sequence (DNA): TGTGCCAGCAGCTTGGGCGGAATTTTCGGGGGAGGGGAGACCCAGTACTTC. Encoded protein: CASSLGGIFGGGETQYF.

The rearrangement uses TRBV6-4 and TRBJ1-2, with 10 bases that match TRBD1. The length of the CDR3 is 17 residues. Germline V CDR1 and CDR2: MRHNA, SNTAGT. J lost 4 bases, V lost 0 bases, and 8 bases had no gene match. CDR3 amino acids: CASSDSWTGGLGYGYTF. CDR3 DNA sequence: TGTGCCAGCAGTGACTCTTGGACAGGGGGACTCGGCTATGGCTACACCTTC.

The chain combines TRBV30 with TRBJ1-5; the match to TRBD1 covers 9 bases. CDR3 length equals 15 residues. Looked up from germline, CDR1 is GTSNPN and CDR2 is SVGIG (reference sequence). With V trimmed by 3 bases and J by 4 bases, 7 bases remained unmatched. The CDR3 bases are TGTGCCTGGAGCGGGCCGGGACAGGGAAATCAGCCCCAGCATTTT. Translation: CAWSGPGQGNQPQHF.

The chain employs TRBV5-6 and TRBJ2-1; a possible D gene is TRBD1 (6 bases). Between the trimmed V and J ends, which lost 7 bases and 8 bases, there was a span of 16 bases. This CDR3 spans 13 amino acids. Germline CDR1 reads SGHDT; CDR2 reads YYEEEE. The CDR3 DNA is TGTGCCAGCGGACTTTTGGGGGCAGATGAGCAGTTCTTC. Protein sequence: CASGLLGADEQFF.

The chain links TRBV10-3 to TRBJ2-7; 7 nucleotides agree with TRBD1. CDR1 is ENHRY, CDR2 SYGVKD, per germline. CDR3 size: 16 residues. Trimming at V came to 4 bases and at J to 0 bases, leaving 9 bases not matched to a gene. CDR3 in amino acids: CAISGTDRPSSYEQYF. CDR3 sequence (DNA): TGTGCCATCAGTGGGACGGACAGGCCAAGCTCCTACGAGCAGTACTTC.

The table lists this clone with a few counts. The chain uses TRBV3-1 (or the pseudogene TRBV3-2) and TRBJ1-5; TRBD1 matches 9 bases. CDR1 and CDR2 (germline): LGHDT, YNNKEL (reference sequence). V lost 1 base, J lost 4 bases, and 5 bases stayed unmatched. This CDR3 has 16 residues. The CDR3: CASSQGWGQGNQPQHF. CDR3 nucleotide sequence: TGTGCCAGCAGCCAAGGATGGGGACAGGGAAATCAGCCCCAGCATTTT.